Presented here are 30 T cell receptor beta chains from one specimen sequenced in a study of graft-versus-host responses after intestinal transplantation. TCRdb's copy holds only in-frame clones and misses some; the assay was immunoSEQ multiplex PCR. The sample contains some 4,000 clones, 76% of which appear only once. Lymphocytes (intraepithelial and lamina propria) were released by processing the graft tissue. Sequencing was performed on ileum tissue, taken about 350 days after intestinal transplantation. These receptors were collected from a human patient who received an intestinal transplant, so some T cells may come from the graft donor.

The V and J genes are TRBV5-1 and TRBJ2-7, with 10 bases identical to TRBD2. Germline CDR1 reads SGHRS; CDR2 reads YFSETQ. With 0 bases clipped from V and 3 bases from J, the junction kept 0 bases outside the gene matches. The CDR3 has 14 residues. This CDR3 reads CASSLGTSGYEQYF. CDR3 DNA: TGCGCCAGCAGCTTGGGGACTAGCGGCTACGAGCAGTACTTC. The whole variable domain, remainder taken from reference TRBV5-1 and TRBJ2-7, is KAGVTQTPRYLIKTRGQQVTLSCSPISGHRSVSWYQQTPGQGLQFLFEYFSETQRNKGNFPGRFSGRQFSNSRSEMNVSTLELGDSALYLCASSLGTSGYEQYFGPGTRLTVT.

This sequence joins TRBV2 and TRBJ1-1; D possibly corresponds to TRBD1 (6 bases). V was cut by 6 bases and J by 5 bases, with 10 bases left in between. This CDR3 comprises 12 residues. CDR1 is SNHLY, CDR2 FYNNEI, per germline. The CDR3 bases are TGTGCCAGCAGCGCAGGACAGACTGAAGCTTTCTTT. It is translated as CASSAGQTEAFF.

In its sample, this clone was seen once. This sequence joins TRBV7-3 and TRBJ2-1; TRBD2 matches at 8 bases. The germline CDR1 and CDR2 sequences are SGHTA and FQGTGA. J gave up 8 bases and V 5 bases, and 11 bases lay outside the gene matches. This CDR3 comprises 15 residues. CDR3: CASSLSGGGLDEQFF. The CDR3 nucleotides read TGTGCCAGCAGCCTCTCGGGGGGGGGCCTTGATGAGCAGTTCTTC.

The chain employs TRBV5-1 and TRBJ2-2; D gene unclear. Trimming left V 4 bases short and J 6 bases short, with 13 bases between. The CDR3 consists of 14 residues. The germline V gene has CDR1 SGHRS and CDR2 YFSETQ. CDR3 sequence: CASSLAPFAGELFF. The CDR3 nucleotides read TGCGCCAGCAGCCTGGCTCCTTTCGCCGGGGAGCTGTTTTTT.

CDR3 protein: CASGLAGGRDNEQFF. CDR3 bases: TGTGCCAGCGGACTAGCGGGGGGTCGCGACAATGAGCAGTTCTTC. V gene TRBV9 combines with J gene TRBJ2-1; TRBD2 matches at 14 bases. J was trimmed by 5 bases and V by 7 bases; bases with no gene match: 5. The germline V gene has CDR1 SGDLS and CDR2 YYNGEE. The CDR3 loop spans 15 amino acids.

This clone was found once. V gene TRBV28 combines with J gene TRBJ1-2; 11 nucleotides line up with TRBD1. The length of the CDR3 is 15 residues. Trimming cost V 7 bases and J 8 bases; bases outside gene matches: 12. Germline CDR1 reads MDHEN; CDR2 reads SYDVKM. The CDR3 sequence is CASITFGQGASGYTF. The CDR3 DNA follows: TGTGCCAGCATTACGTTCGGACAGGGGGCGTCGGGCTACACCTTC.

The rearrangement joins TRBV5-1 to TRBJ1-3; D unclear. V lost 3 bases to trimming and J lost 2 bases, with 18 bases between them. Per germline, CDR1 SGHRS and CDR2 YFSETQ. The CDR3 spans 17 residues. CDR3 coding DNA: TGCGCCAGCAGCTCTGGGAGTCTGACGAACACTGGAAACACCATATATTTT. Encoded protein: CASSSGSLTNTGNTIYF.

V is TRBV7-9 and J is TRBJ2-5; D unclear. V was pared by 2 bases and J by 0 bases, with 7 bases between. Germline-derived CDR1 and CDR2 are SEHNR and FQNEAQ (reference sequence). This CDR3 is built from 14 residues. The CDR3 nucleotides are TGTGCCAGCAGCTTATCCACTTACCAAGAGACCCAGTACTTC. This encodes CASSLSTYQETQYF. Together with reference TRBV7-9 and TRBJ2-5, the CDR3 gives the full variable domain: DTGVSQNPRHKITKRGQNVTFRCDPISEHNRLYWYRQTLGQGPEFLTYFQNEAQLEKSRLLSDRFSAERPKGSFSTLEIQRTEQGDSAMYLCASSLSTYQETQYFGPGTRLLVL.

The J gene is TRBJ1-2, the V gene TRBV5-4, with a possible D match to TRBD1 (6 bases). V was clipped by 0 bases and J by 4 bases, with 10 bases between them. CDR3 length: 14 amino acids. The germline V gene encodes CDR1 SGHNT and CDR2 YYREEE (reference sequence). The CDR3 here is CASSLVTGSYGYTF. CDR3 DNA sequence: TGTGCCAGCAGCTTGGTGACAGGCTCCTATGGCTACACCTTC.

The chain couples TRBV5-1 to TRBJ2-7; tentatively, D is TRBD1 (6 bases). The CDR3 contains 14 residues. V lost 4 bases and J lost 3, with 14 bases in between. Germline-derived CDR1 and CDR2 are SGHRS and YFSETQ. CDR3 residues: CASSRDRSNYEQYF. CDR3 nucleotides: TGCGCCAGCAGCCGAGACAGGAGTAACTACGAGCAGTACTTC.

The chain uses TRBV6-5 and TRBJ2-1, with D maybe TRBD1 (6 bases). The CDR3 covers 14 residues. Germline CDR1 is MNHEY and CDR2 is SVGAGI. Trimming took off 2 bases at V and 9 bases at J, with 14 bases between the two ends. The CDR3 loop is CASSYLRTVPEQFF. In nucleotides, the CDR3 is TGTGCCAGCAGTTACCTTAGGACAGTGCCTGAGCAGTTCTTC.

This clone was seen only once. The V gene is TRBV10-3, the J gene TRBJ2-1; 9 bases align to TRBD1. The germline gives CDR1 ENHRY, CDR2 SYGVKD. The CDR3 totals 16 residues. Losses at the gene ends were 4 bases for V and 6 bases for J; bases not matched to a gene: 10. CDR3 region: CAISGFVGTGFNEQFF. Here the CDR3 DNA reads TGTGCCATCAGTGGGTTTGTAGGGACAGGGTTCAATGAGCAGTTCTTC.

V and J are TRBV20-1 and TRBJ2-7; D perhaps matches TRBD2 (6 bases). Trimming pared 6 bases from V and 10 bases from J, leaving 16 bases between. CDR1 and CDR2 from the germline V gene are DFQATT and SNEGSKA (reference sequence). The CDR3 contains 11 residues. As DNA, the CDR3 is TGCAGTGCCGGAGGGGCGGGGAGACAGTACTTC. Translation gives CSAGGAGRQYF.

This clone was found a few times. This chain joins TRBV27 and TRBJ2-1; no firm D call. Deletions cut 9 bases from V and 7 bases from J, with 19 bases between. Per the germline V gene, CDR1 is MNHEY and CDR2 is SMNVEV (reference sequence). CDR3 length equals 14 residues. CDR3 nucleotide sequence: TGTGCCAGTAGGCTGGGCGCACCTTTAAATGAGCAGTTCTTC. As protein: CASRLGAPLNEQFF.

The rearrangement uses TRBV29-1 and TRBJ1-1; D ambiguous. Germline loops: CDR1 SQVTM, CDR2 ANQGSEA. V was clipped by 6 bases and J by 1 base, with 9 bases between them. The CDR3 is made up of 12 amino acids. CDR3 DNA sequence: TGCAGCGTGTTAGAGCAGAACACTGAAGCTTTCTTT. It encodes CSVLEQNTEAFF.

The chain couples TRBV19 to TRBJ2-7, with TRBD2 as a possible D gene (5 bases). Germline V gene data show CDR1 as LNHDA and CDR2 as SQIVND (reference sequence). V was clipped by 10 bases and J by 2 bases, with 9 bases between them. This CDR3 has 11 residues. The CDR3 bases are TGTGCCACCGAGGGAGCCTACGAGCAGTACTTC. Its translation is CATEGAYEQYF. Drawing the rest from reference TRBV19 and TRBJ2-7, the complete variable domain is DGGITQSPKYLFRKEGQNVTLSCEQNLNHDAMYWYRQDPGQGLRLIYYSQIVNDFQKGDIAEGYSVSREKKESFPLTVTSAQKNPTAFYLCATEGAYEQYFGPGTRLTVT.

The V gene is TRBV4-1, the J gene TRBJ2-3; 12 bases are a match to TRBD2. Germline lookup yields CDR1 MGHRA and CDR2 YSYEKL. V lost 4 bases to trimming and J lost 6 bases; unmatched junction nucleotides: 8. The CDR3 runs to 16 residues. The CDR3 sequence is CASSPTETSGRDTQYF. The CDR3 nucleotides are TGCGCCAGCAGCCCTACGGAAACTAGCGGGAGGGATACGCAGTATTTT.

This clone was recorded a few times. This sequence joins TRBV5-1 and TRBJ1-5; D may be TRBD1 (5 bases). Germline lookup yields CDR1 SGHRS and CDR2 YFSETQ. This CDR3 is built from 14 residues. V lost 3 bases to trimming and J lost 2 bases, with 9 bases between them. The CDR3, as DNA: TGCGCCAGCAGCTCAGGGTATGGCAATCAGCCCCAGCATTTT. Its protein is CASSSGYGNQPQHF. Full variable domain (missing parts from reference TRBV5-1 and TRBJ1-5): KAGVTQTPRYLIKTRGQQVTLSCSPISGHRSVSWYQQTPGQGLQFLFEYFSETQRNKGNFPGRFSGRQFSNSRSEMNVSTLELGDSALYLCASSSGYGNQPQHFGDGTRLSIL.

Sample share makes this clone hyperexpanded (1% or more). Other nucleotide sequences in the sample specify the same CDR3. V usage is TRBV19 and J usage is TRBJ1-1; the match to TRBD1 covers 9 bases. The CDR3 has 14 residues. V lost 5 bases and J lost 1; bases outside the gene matches: 2. In germline, CDR1 is LNHDA, CDR2 SQIVND (reference sequence). CDR3 loop: CASSLGQGNTEAFF. CDR3 DNA: TGTGCCAGTAGTTTGGGACAGGGGAACACTGAAGCTTTCTTT.

The V and J genes are TRBV4-2 and TRBJ2-5; 12 bases are a match to TRBD2. Per the germline V gene, CDR1 is LGHNA and CDR2 is YNFKEQ. J was trimmed by 3 bases and V by 0 bases; bases with no gene match: 8. The CDR3 covers 18 residues. CDR3 amino acids: CASSQELAGGGEKETQYF. In nucleotides, the CDR3 is TGTGCCAGCAGCCAAGAACTAGCGGGGGGCGGGGAAAAAGAGACCCAGTACTTC.

The chain joins TRBV28 to TRBJ1-2; 10 bases align to TRBD1. This CDR3 region has 13 residues. Per the germline V gene, CDR1 is MDHEN and CDR2 is SYDVKM. V lost 6 bases to trimming and J lost 7 bases; unmatched junction nucleotides: 5. CDR3 protein: CASSSGQGPGYTF. CDR3 sequence (DNA): TGTGCCAGCAGCTCGGGACAGGGGCCTGGCTACACCTTC.

The chain has TRBV6-6 and TRBJ2-2; tentative D call: TRBD2 (5 bases). The germline gives CDR1 MNHNY, CDR2 SVGAGI (reference sequence). The CDR3 contains 15 residues. Deletions cut 2 bases from V and 1 base from J, with 8 bases between. The CDR3, as DNA: TGTGCCAGCAGTTACGTGGCGGGGAACACCGGGGAGCTGTTTTTT. Translated, it gives CASSYVAGNTGELFF.

V usage is TRBV28 and J usage is TRBJ2-2; 11 bases align to TRBD2. CDR3 size: 16 residues. Germline V lookup: CDR1 MDHEN, CDR2 SYDVKM. The V gene end was trimmed by 5 bases and the J gene end by 7 bases; junction bases not matched to a gene: 9. CDR3 sequence reads: CASSPSTSGGVGELFF. The CDR3 DNA reads as TGTGCCAGCAGTCCTAGCACTAGCGGGGGTGTCGGGGAGCTGTTTTTT.

As concerns this clone: An end of the junction differs from the germline gene, which may be a read error. This chain links TRBV28 with TRBJ1-3; tentatively, D is TRBD1 (6 bases). Germline V gives CDR1 MDHEN, CDR2 SYDVKM. The CDR3 is 15 residues long. CDR3 DNA sequence: TGTGCCAGCACTTTACAGGGTGTCTCTGGAAACACCATATATTTT. As protein: CASTLQGVSGNTIYF.

This clone showed up just once. This chain links TRBV15 with TRBJ1-1, with no clear D. The V end was cut by 2 bases, the J end by 0 bases, with 10 bases between. The CDR3 sequence is 15 residues long. The germline V gene encodes CDR1 LNHNV and CDR2 YYDKDF (reference sequence). The CDR3 bases are TGTGCCACCAGCAGAACCGGAGGATTGAACACTGAAGCTTTCTTT. As protein: CATSRTGGLNTEAFF.

The chain is built from TRBV6-1 and TRBJ2-3; tentative D call: TRBD2 (7 bases). CDR1 and CDR2 (germline): MNHNS, SASEGT. Trimming pared 1 base from V and 6 bases from J, leaving 14 bases between. The CDR3 covers 15 residues. CDR3 nucleotides: TGTGCCAGCAGTGAAGTATGGGGGGGCCAGGATACGCAGTATTTT. Translation: CASSEVWGGQDTQYF.

The V gene is TRBV18, the J gene TRBJ2-1; D possibly corresponds to TRBD1 (6 bases). CDR1 is KGHSH and CDR2 is LQKENI in the germline V gene. The CDR3 runs to 14 residues. The germline V and J ends were trimmed by 2 bases and 4 bases, with 9 bases remaining between them. The chain's CDR3 is CASSPRTDYNEQFF. DNA for the CDR3: TGTGCCAGCTCACCAAGGACAGATTACAATGAGCAGTTCTTC. Combining the CDR3 with reference TRBV18 and TRBJ2-1 gives the whole variable domain NAGVMQNPRHLVRRRGQEARLRCSPMKGHSHVYWYRQLPEEGLKFMVYLQKENIIDESGMPKERFSAEFPKEGPSILRIQQVVRGDSAAYFCASSPRTDYNEQFFGPGTRLTVL.

V is TRBV5-1 and J is TRBJ1-1, with 7 bases matching TRBD1. The ends lost 4 bases at V and 0 bases at J; junction bases unmatched: 6. Germline CDR1 is SGHRS and CDR2 is YFSETQ. There are 15 residues in the CDR3. The CDR3 spells CASSRQGAVNTEAFF. In DNA form, the CDR3 reads TGCGCCAGCAGCAGACAGGGTGCGGTGAACACTGAAGCTTTCTTT.

The chain links TRBV19 to TRBJ2-1, with D possibly being TRBD1 (6 bases). The germline CDR1 and CDR2 sequences are LNHDA and SQIVND (reference sequence). With 10 bases removed from V and 3 bases from J, the gap between germline ends came to 10 bases. This CDR3 has 12 amino acids. The chain's CDR3 is CATEQGYNEQFF. The CDR3 DNA is TGTGCCACCGAACAGGGCTACAATGAGCAGTTCTTC.

In this sample, this clone turned up a few times. The gene calls are TRBV6-6 and TRBJ2-1, with D unclear. Germline V gene data show CDR1 as MNHNY and CDR2 as SVGAGI (reference sequence). Between the trimmed V and J ends, which lost 0 bases and 10 bases, there was a span of 10 bases. This CDR3 has 13 residues. Written as DNA, the CDR3 is TGTGCCAGCAGTTACTCGAGCGCAGCCGAGCAGTTCTTC. The encoded protein is CASSYSSAAEQFF.